This TCR beta chain emerged from a study of beta chain features in type 1 diabetes (dated by TCRdb to the late 2010s). For the wider study: Mean age, gender distribution, total cell number and subset yield were not different between patients and healthy donors. A total of about 100,000,000 sorted cells were examined across all samples, and RNA yield correlated strongly with the number of cells per subset. In the study, TCRB repertoires of sorted circulating CD4+ T cell subsets from recently diagnosed type 1 diabetes patients were compared with those of matched healthy donors. Regulatory and stem cell-like memory subsets were isolated from only 8 patients and 8 healthy donors, whereas naive and central memory subsets came from all 30 or so donors. Findings and caveats that apply to the study as a whole: In all four CD4+ subsets, TCRB CDR3 length was moderately but significantly shorter in type 1 diabetes patients. At VDJ recombination sites, type 1 diabetes patients had fewer insertions and more deleted nucleotides, which implies abnormalities in thymic rearrangement. Sequencing cDNA rather than genomic DNA could over-represent highly expressing activated cells, although activation and CD3 levels did not differ between groups. PCR might favor shorter templates, but patient and control samples were amplified and corrected together, so any skew would affect both groups equally. Only small numbers of individuals were included in the HLA sub-analyses, which left unresolved whether HLA type had any influence on TCRB rearrangement. Naive, central memory and regulatory TCRB repertoires appeared to be more similar among patients than among healthy donors.

The CDR3 sequence holds 14 residues, the cysteine and phenylalanine included. Only the CDR3 DNA stays, 42 bases, in frame from base 1. The germline V gene encodes CDR1 MDHEN and CDR2 SYDVKM. Cut back by 5 bases and 0 bases, the V and J ends lie 8 bases apart. All of the isolated RNA was reverse transcribed with the High Capacity cDNA Reverse Transcription Kit, so expressed TCRB transcripts were sequenced. Naive, central memory and regulatory T cell samples underwent deep immunoSEQ sequencing, averaging around 4 million total reads per sample. After sorted cells were lysed in RLT buffer, RNA was extracted with DNase-treated RNeasy Micro or Mini kits, with the choice depending on cell number. To prevent cross-contamination, each cell subset was processed individually, whereas patient and healthy donor samples were processed jointly. Using the immunoSEQ multiplex PCR, TCRB sequences were amplified from cDNA into 87-bp fragments spanning the CDR3 region. Sequencing of the amplicons was performed on the Illumina HiSeq platform. The study's processing was this. PCR bias was corrected computationally using synthetic template baselines, and reads within Hamming distance 2 were collapsed, with unmergeable singletons discarded. By aligning reads against IMGT, V, D and J genes, CDR3 length, and insertions or deletions at six rearrangement sites were assigned. Clonotype counts were normalized to sorted cell number within each subset before computing true diversity and Gini coefficients with the tcR R package. The overlap coefficient, calculated on TCRB nucleotide sequences, was used to quantify repertoire sharing. Out-of-frame TCRB sequences from naive cells were analyzed as a proxy for the pre-selection repertoire. Not all clones reach the TCRdb copy of this immuneACCESS table, which keeps in-frame sequences only. Checked studies attribute under half of the gap to unresolved V genes and leave the rest unexplained. Clone size and V and J calls were adopted from that table, with D and trimming inferred from the DNA. The sample yields about 360,000 clones; over 10% were counted once. The leading ten clones occupy 0.017% of the sample.

A single peripheral blood draw of approximately 0.11 L on average was collected from each donor into heparinised tubes. Using a panel that included CD45RO, CCR7, CD25, CD127, CD95 and CD27, naive, central memory, regulatory and stem cell-like memory CD4+ T cells were sorted on a BD FACSAria II. All sorted populations exceeded 95% purity. PBMCs were separated immediately by Lymphoprep density gradient centrifugation and were stained directly, without being cultured. To minimize batch effects, samples were stained and sorted in pairs, one healthy donor with one patient per experiment. This clone was detected only a few times. Its antigen target is currently unknown. Base-call qualities are not available, and no considerably larger clone is one nucleotide away.

The material sequenced was naive CD4+ T cells from blood. Per the publication, the cell subset or site label means: true naive CD4+ T cells. This sequence was found in a man aged 18 to 30 in good health. This sequence uses TRBV28 and TRBJ2-4; the best D guess is TRBD1, with 5 bases matching. The sequence in DNA is TGTGCCAGCAGTACCGACAGAGCCAAAAACATTCAGTACTTC. This yields the protein CASSTDRAKNIQYF.